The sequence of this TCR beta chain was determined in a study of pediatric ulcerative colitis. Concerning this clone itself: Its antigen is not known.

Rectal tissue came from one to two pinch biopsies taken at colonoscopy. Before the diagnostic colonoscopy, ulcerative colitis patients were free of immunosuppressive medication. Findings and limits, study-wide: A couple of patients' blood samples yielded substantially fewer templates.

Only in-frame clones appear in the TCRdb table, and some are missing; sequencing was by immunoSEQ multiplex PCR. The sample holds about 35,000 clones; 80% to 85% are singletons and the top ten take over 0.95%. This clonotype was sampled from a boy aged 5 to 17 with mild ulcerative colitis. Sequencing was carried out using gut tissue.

CDR3 DNA: TGTGCCAGCAGCCAATCATGGGGACAGTATGGCTACACCTTC. Encoded protein: CASSQSWGQYGYTF. The chain is built from TRBV14 and TRBJ1-2; 7 bases are shared with TRBD1. This CDR3 region has 14 residues. Germline V gene data show CDR1 as SGHDN and CDR2 as FVKESK. The ends lost 2 bases at V and 5 bases at J; junction bases unmatched: 5.